The clone carrying this T cell receptor (beta chain) turned up a few times. Its specificity is unknown. The sample is drawn from a study of T-cell memory formation after mild COVID-19. Study-wide background: There were largely donor-specific TCR clusters.

Study-wide results and limits: Clones shrinking from day 15 to 85 showed even CD4/CD8 mixes; later expanders tilted CD4+. Researchers found some responding clones in pre-infection memory, a sign that cross-reactive memory joined.

Employing constant-segment primers, 5'RACE generated TCR alpha and TCR beta cDNA libraries bearing sample barcodes and UMIs. TCRdb re-derived calls from the 5' RACE reads in MiXCR, one entry per CDR3 protein. The sample records under 300,000 distinct CDR3 sequences, around 16% being singletons. The germline CDR1 and CDR2 sequences are SGHDN and FVKESK. The germline V and J ends were trimmed by 2 bases and 3 bases, with 16 bases remaining between them. CDR3 length: 16 residues. This sequence originates from a man aged 18-30 years who had mild COVID-19 (a few samples of this study predate the infection). Cell type and time point are not known. Input material: PBMCs or a T cell subset sorted from them (not recorded which). The chain uses TRBV14 and TRBJ1-2; no firm D call. The CDR3, as DNA: TGTGCCAGCAGCCAACGGGTTGCGGGTGGGCACTATGGCTACACCTTC. It yields the protein CASSQRVAGGHYGYTF. The whole variable domain, remainder taken from reference TRBV14 and TRBJ1-2, is EAGVTQFPSHSVIEKGQTVTLRCDPISGHDNLYWYRRVMGKEIKFLLHFVKESKQDESGMPNNRFLAERTGGTYSTLKVQPAELEDSGVYFCASSQRVAGGHYGYTFGSGTRLTVV.